The 30 T cell receptor beta chains presented below share a single source sample, sequenced in a study of beta chain features in type 1 diabetes. Investigators reverse transcribed all isolated RNA, so they sequenced expressed TCRB transcripts. Produced via immunoSEQ multiplex PCR; TCRdb's table is partial and in-frame only. The sample shows hundreds of thousands of clones, over 10% of them seen only once. The sample comprised naive CD4+ T cells from blood. The receptors come from a woman between 18 and 29 years old in good health.

The chain employs TRBV9 and TRBJ2-1, with D perhaps matching TRBD2 (6 bases). Germline V gene sequence: CDR1 SGDLS, CDR2 YYNGEE. The CDR3 extends over 20 amino acids. V gave up 3 bases and J gave up 9 bases, with 34 bases separating them. Here the CDR3 DNA reads TGTGCCAGCAGCGAGAACCCGAACGCTCAGGAGGGATTATTCTTTTCTGAGCAGTTCTTC. Its translation is CASSENPNAQEGLFFSEQFF. Variable domain in full (rest from reference TRBV9 and TRBJ2-1): DSGVTQTPKHLITATGQRVTLRCSPRSGDLSVYWYQQSLDQGLQFLIQYYNGEERAKGNILERFSAQQFPDLHSELNLSSLELGDSALYFCASSENPNAQEGLFFSEQFFGPGTRLTVL.

The chain employs TRBV4-1 and TRBJ1-4; the match to TRBD1 covers 10 bases. The germline V gene encodes CDR1 MGHRA and CDR2 YSYEKL. V lost 5 bases to trimming and J lost 3 bases; unmatched junction nucleotides: 9. This CDR3 comprises 17 residues. The CDR3 protein is CASSTGTGVRSNEKLFF. CDR3 in DNA: TGCGCCAGCAGCACCGGGACAGGGGTTCGGTCTAATGAAAAACTGTTTTTT.

The chain combines TRBV4-1 with TRBJ2-7; a weak D match, TRBD2 (5 bases). Looked up from germline, CDR1 is MGHRA and CDR2 is YSYEKL. This CDR3 has 14 amino acids. V lost 4 bases and J lost 0, with 10 bases in between. CDR3 coding DNA: TGCGCCAGCAGCCGGGGAGACTACTCCTACGAGCAGTACGTC. Protein sequence: CASSRGDYSYEQYV.

In the case of this clone: A junction end diverges from the germline sequence, so it may reflect a read error. This CDR3 is also generated by other DNA sequences in the sample. The V and J genes are TRBV7-3 and TRBJ2-3, with TRBD1 as a possible D gene (6 bases). The CDR3 totals 14 residues. Germline V gives CDR1 SGHTA, CDR2 FQGTGA. CDR3 amino acids: CASSLTGPTDTQYF. The DNA for the CDR3 is TGTGCCAGCAGCCTAACAGGGCCAACAGATACGCAGTATTTT.

This clone was counted only a few times. This chain uses TRBV7-2 with TRBJ2-5; TRBD2 agrees at 10 bases. J was trimmed by 5 bases and V by 7 bases; bases with no gene match: 7. Germline V gene lookup returns CDR1 SGHTA and CDR2 FQGNSA. There are 14 residues in the CDR3. The CDR3 coding sequence is TGTGCCAGCACCATAGCGGGGGGTAGTGAGACCCAGTACTTC. Its translation is CASTIAGGSETQYF.

This chain connects TRBV5-6 to TRBJ1-2; weak D call: TRBD1 (5 bases). CDR1 is SGHDT and CDR2 is YYEEEE in the germline V gene. CDR3 length equals 13 residues. V dropped 3 bases and J dropped 2 bases, with 8 bases sitting between them. The CDR3: CASSSNRNYGYTF. The DNA of the CDR3 is TGTGCCAGCAGCTCGAACAGGAACTATGGCTACACCTTC.

The sample holds a few counts of this clone. The chain links TRBV19 to TRBJ1-1, with unresolved D. Trimming stripped 6 bases from V and 1 base from J, with 12 bases between. This CDR3 spans 14 amino acids. In germline, CDR1 is LNHDA, CDR2 SQIVND (reference sequence). CDR3 amino acids: CASSVRVWNTEAFF. CDR3 in DNA: TGTGCCAGTAGCGTTAGGGTTTGGAACACTGAAGCTTTCTTT.

This rearrangement joins TRBV11-3 to TRBJ2-3; 9 nucleotides agree with TRBD1. This CDR3 has 15 amino acids. V was clipped by 5 bases and J by 6 bases; unmatched bases: 9. Germline-derived CDR1 and CDR2 are SGHNT and YENEEA. This chain's CDR3 is CASSPRDREGDTQYF. In DNA, the CDR3 is TGTGCCAGCAGCCCCCGGGACAGGGAGGGGGATACGCAGTATTTT. The entire variable domain, with the rest obtained from reference TRBV11-3 and TRBJ2-3, is as follows: EAGVVQSPRYKIIEKKQPVAFWCNPISGHNTLYWYLQNLGQGPELLIRYENEEAVDDSQLPKDRFSAERLKGVDSTLKIQPAELGDSAVYLCASSPRDREGDTQYFGPGTRLTVL.

This clone was counted a few times. The chain carries TRBV30 and TRBJ2-3, with D possibly being TRBD2 (5 bases). The germline CDR1 and CDR2 sequences are GTSNPN and SVGIG (reference sequence). V lost 4 bases, J lost 2 bases, and 13 bases lay in between. The CDR3 length is 14 residues. The CDR3 region has the DNA TGTGCCTGGAATGACGGGATTTTCACAGATACGCAGTATTTT. It yields the protein CAWNDGIFTDTQYF.

This chain uses TRBV20-1 with TRBJ1-1, with D possibly being TRBD1 (6 bases). Germline V CDR1 and CDR2: DFQATT, SNEGSKA (reference sequence). The germline V and J ends were trimmed by 1 base and 8 bases, with 8 bases remaining between them. This CDR3 contains 11 residues. The chain's CDR3 is CSARGDNEAFF. CDR3 bases: TGCAGTGCTAGAGGGGACAACGAAGCTTTCTTT.

This clone was seen a few times. The V gene is TRBV6-5, the J gene TRBJ2-7; TRBD1 might be the D (5 bases). Trimming pared 6 bases from V and 4 bases from J, leaving 16 bases between. CDR1 is MNHEY and CDR2 is SVGAGI in the germline V gene. The CDR3 is 14 residues long. The CDR3 DNA reads as TGTGCCAGCAGCCCCATGCAGGGATTATACGAGCAGTACTTC. Protein sequence: CASSPMQGLYEQYF.

V usage is TRBV6-6 and J usage is TRBJ2-5; D is uncertain. CDR1 and CDR2 (germline): MNHNY, SVGAGI (reference sequence). V lost 6 bases and J 5 bases, leaving 10 bases between the germline ends. The CDR3 is 12 amino acids. The CDR3 DNA sequence: TGTGCCAGCAGCCAGATCGGGGAGACCCAGTACTTC. Translation: CASSQIGETQYF.

CDR3 in DNA: TGCGCCAGCAGCGATGGGTCTCCCCAGTCCTACAATGAGCAGTTCTTC. This codes for CASSDGSPQSYNEQFF. The gene calls are TRBV4-3 and TRBJ2-1; D gene unclear. CDR1 is LGHNA and CDR2 is YSLEER in the germline V gene. This CDR3 region has 16 residues. Between the trimmed V and J ends, which lost 5 bases and 1 base, there was a span of 15 bases.

This clone turned up a few times. The chain combines TRBV7-8 with TRBJ2-1, with TRBD1 matching over 9 bases. Losses at the gene ends were 5 bases for V and 4 bases for J; bases not matched to a gene: 9. Germline V gene lookup returns CDR1 SGHVS and CDR2 FQNEAQ. CDR3 length: 16 amino acids. The CDR3 region has the DNA TGTGCCAGCAGCCATTACCGGGACAGGGCATACAATGAGCAGTTCTTC. Its translation is CASSHYRDRAYNEQFF.

The chain recombines TRBV15 with TRBJ2-7, with TRBD2 as a possible D gene (6 bases). The V and J ends lost 1 base and 2 bases respectively, with 9 bases between them. Per germline, CDR1 LNHNV and CDR2 YYDKDF (reference sequence). This CDR3 has 14 residues. CDR3 loop: CATSRVAGPYEQYF. Written as DNA, the CDR3 is TGTGCCACCAGCAGAGTCGCGGGGCCCTACGAGCAGTACTTC.

This clone was counted between two and nine times. The V call is TRBV9, the J call TRBJ2-5; TRBD1 agrees at 8 bases. Germline V gives CDR1 SGDLS, CDR2 YYNGEE. V was clipped by 0 bases and J by 4 bases; unmatched bases: 5. This CDR3 contains 15 residues. CDR3 DNA sequence: TGTGCCAGCAGCGTAGCTGGGACAGGCCTAGAGACCCAGTACTTC. The encoded protein is CASSVAGTGLETQYF.

This clone has a handful of counts. The chain has TRBV30 and TRBJ1-2, with TRBD1 matching over 7 bases. The CDR3 sequence is 13 residues long. After removal of 5 bases from V and 3 bases from J, the junction contained 6 bases not matched to a gene. Germline V gene lookup returns CDR1 GTSNPN and CDR2 SVGIG (reference sequence). CDR3 in DNA: TGTGCCTGGGGGGGACAGTCATACTATGGCTACACCTTC. It yields the protein CAWGGQSYYGYTF. The full variable domain, with the rest looked up from reference TRBV30 and TRBJ1-2, is SQTIHQWPATLVQPVGSPLSLECTVEGTSNPNLYWYRQAAGRGLQLLFYSVGIGQISSEVPQNLSASRPQDRQFILSSKKLLLSDSGFYLCAWGGQSYYGYTFGSGTRLTVV.

The chain is built from TRBV15 and TRBJ2-3; D uncertain. V lost 0 bases and J 4 bases, leaving 5 bases between the germline ends. The CDR3 spans 13 residues. Germline CDR1 is LNHNV and CDR2 is YYDKDF (reference sequence). DNA of the CDR3: TGTGCCACCAGCAGAGATCAAGCAGATACGCAGTATTTT. This translates into CATSRDQADTQYF.

This clone appeared a few times. This chain joins TRBV25-1 and TRBJ2-7; tentatively, D is TRBD2 (5 bases). V lost 8 bases to trimming and J lost 6 bases, with 11 bases between them. The germline V gene encodes CDR1 MGHDK and CDR2 SYGVNS. The CDR3 runs 11 residues. CDR3 residues: CASFNAGEQYV. DNA for the CDR3: TGTGCCAGCTTTAATGCGGGCGAGCAGTACGTC.

As to this clone: Other DNA sequences in this sample translate to the same CDR3. V usage is TRBV18 and J usage is TRBJ1-2; 9 nucleotides line up with TRBD1. J gave up 6 bases and V 6 bases, and 5 bases lay outside the gene matches. The CDR3 sequence is 13 residues long. Germline V gives CDR1 KGHSH, CDR2 LQKENI. The CDR3 protein is CASSPDRGDGYTF. CDR3 nucleotide sequence: TGTGCCAGCTCTCCCGACAGGGGGGATGGCTACACCTTC.

This clone was picked up a small number of times. The rearrangement joins TRBV27 to TRBJ2-1; TRBD1 aligns across 8 bases. Per the germline V gene, CDR1 is MNHEY and CDR2 is SMNVEV (reference sequence). Trimming removed 2 bases from V and 2 bases from J; junction bases left unmatched: 5. The CDR3 totals 16 residues. The CDR3 nucleotides read TGTGCCAGCAGTTTACAGGACAGGGCACCCTACAATGAGCAGTTCTTC. It translates to CASSLQDRAPYNEQFF.

This clone was detected a few times. The rearrangement links TRBV7-2 to TRBJ2-1; the D gene is possibly TRBD1 (6 bases). V dropped 10 bases and J dropped 3 bases, with 19 bases sitting between them. CDR3 length: 15 residues. Germline V gene lookup returns CDR1 SGHTA and CDR2 FQGNSA. CDR3 nucleotides: TGTGCCATCCCTAACGGCAGGGGCCTCTACAATGAGCAGTTCTTC. As protein: CAIPNGRGLYNEQFF.

The sample holds a few counts of this clone. The same CDR3 is also encoded by other DNA sequences in this sample. The rearrangement uses TRBV28 and TRBJ2-7; D not certain. Trimming stripped 6 bases from V and 0 bases from J, with 3 bases between. CDR1 and CDR2 from the germline V gene are MDHEN and SYDVKM. This CDR3 is 11 amino acids long. CDR3 bases: TGTGCCAGCAGCAGCTCCTACGAGCAGTACGTC. The encoded protein is CASSSSYEQYV.

The chain links TRBV21-1 to TRBJ2-3. TRBV21-1 is classified as a pseudogene. The CDR3 is 18 residues long. The CDR3 nucleotides are TGTGCCAGCACTCAGTCGGGGGCCGGTGGGGCGTGGACAGATACGCAGTATTTT. This translates into CASTQSGAGGAWTDTQYF.

Only a few counts were recorded for this clone. This chain connects TRBV28 to TRBJ2-6; no clear D. The CDR3 spans 13 residues. V was clipped by 4 bases and J by 3 bases, with 4 bases between them. Germline V gene lookup returns CDR1 MDHEN and CDR2 SYDVKM. CDR3 nucleotides: TGTGCCAGCAGTTCTAATGGGGCCAACGTCCTGACTTTC. Protein product: CASSSNGANVLTF.

This rearrangement joins TRBV7-2 to TRBJ1-3; D uncertain. The CDR3 has 15 amino acids. V gave up 4 bases and J gave up 3 bases, with 13 bases separating them. Germline loops: CDR1 SGHTA, CDR2 FQGNSA. CDR3 nucleotide sequence: TGTGCCAGCAGCTCCCTGGTAATGAGTGGAAACACCATATATTTT. Amino acids: CASSSLVMSGNTIYF.

This chain joins TRBV19 and TRBJ2-1; TRBD2 agrees at 7 bases. Germline CDR1 and CDR2: LNHDA and SQIVND (reference sequence). V shed 5 bases and J 4 bases; nucleotides not matched to a gene: 2. This CDR3 spans 13 amino acids. CDR3 nucleotide sequence: TGTGCCAGTAGTTTGCGGGGGTACAATGAGCAGTTCTTC. It codes for CASSLRGYNEQFF. Variable domain in full (rest from reference TRBV19 and TRBJ2-1): DGGITQSPKYLFRKEGQNVTLSCEQNLNHDAMYWYRQDPGQGLRLIYYSQIVNDFQKGDIAEGYSVSREKKESFPLTVTSAQKNPTAFYLCASSLRGYNEQFFGPGTRLTVL.

The chain uses TRBV7-2 and TRBJ2-5; D is uncertain. CDR1 and CDR2 (germline): SGHTA, FQGNSA. The CDR3 spans 11 residues. Trimming stripped 5 bases from V and 5 bases from J, with 6 bases between. CDR3 sequence reads: CASSQWETQYF. The CDR3 bases are TGTGCCAGCAGCCAGTGGGAGACCCAGTACTTC.

The sample holds a few counts of this clone. The gene calls are TRBV13 and TRBJ2-1; TRBD2 matches at 15 bases. Unmatched junction bases numbered 29, after V lost 4 bases and J lost 7 bases. The germline CDR1 and CDR2 sequences are PRHDT and FYEKMQ (reference sequence). The CDR3 runs to 24 residues. The CDR3 DNA sequence: TGTGCCAGCAGCTGGAAAAGAGGACAGAGAAGCGACGGACTAGCGGGAGGGCCCAAAAATGAGCAGTTCTTC. The encoded protein is CASSWKRGQRSDGLAGGPKNEQFF.

This clone has only a few counts. The chain has TRBV5-1 and TRBJ2-1; a weak D match, TRBD1 (6 bases). The germline CDR1 and CDR2 sequences are SGHRS and YFSETQ. V gave up 3 bases and J gave up 1 base, with 11 bases separating them. This CDR3 spans 15 amino acids. In nucleotides, the CDR3 is TGCGCCAGCAGCTCCGGCAGGGGTTCCTACAATGAGCAGTTCTTC. It yields the protein CASSSGRGSYNEQFF.